The 28 T cell receptor beta chains presented below share a single source sample, sequenced in a study of cytomegalovirus exposure and HLA in healthy donors. 60 Vbeta and 13 Jbeta primers were used in PCR. TCRdb's copy holds only in-frame clones and misses some; the assay was immunoSEQ multiplex PCR. This table holds some 140,000 clones, roughly 76% found once. The sequencing input was PBMCs. The receptors originated from a woman aged 35 to 49 in good health and CMV-seronegative.

There are a few counts of this clone. The J gene is TRBJ2-7, the V gene TRBV5-6, with 10 bases matching TRBD1. This CDR3 is built from 16 residues. The V and J ends lost 3 bases and 2 bases, in that order; junction bases with no gene match: 8. Germline V CDR1 and CDR2: SGHDT, YYEEEE. In DNA, the CDR3 is TGTGCCAGCAGCTCATGGACGGACAGGGGGACCTACGAGCAGTACGTC. Protein: CASSSWTDRGTYEQYV.

The V call is TRBV12-5, the J call TRBJ2-3, with 7 bases that match TRBD1. The CDR3 is 16 amino acids. V shed 5 bases, J shed 0 bases, and the junction held 8 bases outside the gene matches. Per the germline V gene, CDR1 is LGHNT and CDR2 is FRNRAP. The CDR3 region is CASGDTRDSSTDTQYF. CDR3 bases: TGTGCTAGTGGTGATACCCGGGACAGTAGCACAGATACGCAGTATTTT.

The gene calls are TRBV2 and TRBJ1-6; unclear D gene. Trimming took off 6 bases at V and 9 bases at J, with 9 bases between the two ends. Germline loops: CDR1 SNHLY, CDR2 FYNNEI. There are 12 residues in the CDR3. The CDR3 DNA follows: TGTGCCAGCAGCGAGGAGGGTTCACCCCTCCACTTT. Amino acids: CASSEEGSPLHF.

This clone was counted between two and nine times. This chain connects TRBV10-3 to TRBJ1-5; the D is unclear. This CDR3 region has 12 residues. Trimming removed 3 bases from V and 7 bases from J, with 7 bases in between. Germline V gene lookup returns CDR1 ENHRY and CDR2 SYGVKD. CDR3 DNA: TGTGCCATCAGTGAAGGAGACCAGCCCCAGCATTTT. Translation: CAISEGDQPQHF.

In its sample, this clone was seen once. The chain uses TRBV10-2 and TRBJ2-7; TRBD1 agrees at 8 bases. V lost 8 bases to trimming and J lost 6 bases; unmatched junction nucleotides: 9. The CDR3 is 13 amino acids. CDR1 and CDR2 (germline): WSHSY, SAAADI. In DNA form, the CDR3 reads TGCGCCAGCGGACAGGGCCCCGGGTCCGAGCAGTACTTC. Its translation is CASGQGPGSEQYF.

This clone was detected a few times. V and J are TRBV5-1 and TRBJ1-1; D is unresolved. Germline CDR1 and CDR2: SGHRS and YFSETQ. Trimming left V 4 bases short and J 0 bases short, with 16 bases between. This CDR3 has 16 amino acids. CDR3 sequence reads: CASSADQVNVNTEAFF. The CDR3 DNA sequence: TGCGCCAGCAGCGCCGACCAGGTAAACGTGAACACTGAAGCTTTCTTT.

In its sample, this clone was seen once. The rearrangement uses TRBV5-4 and TRBJ1-1; D is perhaps TRBD1 (6 bases). Germline CDR1 is SGHNT and CDR2 is YYREEE (reference sequence). The CDR3 runs to 13 residues. Deletions cut 0 bases from V and 7 bases from J, with 10 bases between. In nucleotides, the CDR3 is TGTGCCAGCAGCTTGGATGGGGGCGTTGAAGCTTTCTTT. As protein: CASSLDGGVEAFF.

This clone showed up just a few times. The chain joins TRBV2 to TRBJ2-7, with 7 bases identical to TRBD1. From germline, CDR1 is SNHLY and CDR2 FYNNEI. The CDR3 loop spans 14 amino acids. J was trimmed by 4 bases and V by 4 bases; bases with no gene match: 7. This CDR3 reads CASSAGQPPYEQYF. Written as DNA, the CDR3 is TGTGCCAGCAGTGCGGGACAGCCACCTTACGAGCAGTACTTC.

This chain joins TRBV7-9 and TRBJ2-1; maybe TRBD1 (6 bases). V was cut by 6 bases and J by 6 bases, with 9 bases left in between. This CDR3 comprises 12 residues. The germline gives CDR1 SEHNR, CDR2 FQNEAQ (reference sequence). The CDR3 region is CASRNRANEQFF. Here the CDR3 DNA reads TGTGCCAGCAGAAACAGGGCCAATGAGCAGTTCTTC.

This rearrangement joins TRBV28 to TRBJ2-7; TRBD1 matches at 7 bases. CDR3 length equals 15 residues. The germline gives CDR1 MDHEN, CDR2 SYDVKM. After removal of 7 bases from V and 2 bases from J, the junction contained 11 bases not matched to a gene. CDR3: CASNNRRQGPYEQYF. Here the CDR3 DNA reads TGTGCCAGCAATAACAGAAGACAGGGACCCTACGAGCAGTACTTC. The full variable domain, its missing parts supplied by reference TRBV28 and TRBJ2-7, is DVKVTQSSRYLVKRTGEKVFLECVQDMDHENMFWYRQDPGLGLRLIYFSYDVKMKEKGDIPEGYSVSREKKERFSLILESASTNQTSMYLCASNNRRQGPYEQYFGPGTRLTVT.

The genes are TRBV28 and TRBJ1-3, with 7 nucleotides matching TRBD1. The CDR3 is 15 amino acids. V lost 6 bases, J lost 4 bases, and 9 bases stayed unmatched. Germline CDR1 and CDR2: MDHEN and SYDVKM. The CDR3 reads CASSTPTGTGNTIYF. CDR3 DNA: TGTGCCAGCAGCACCCCGACAGGGACCGGAAACACCATATATTTT.

The chain is built from TRBV10-3 and TRBJ1-3, with D tentatively TRBD1 (6 bases). The CDR3 sequence is 13 residues long. Germline CDR1 ENHRY, CDR2 SYGVKD. Trimming stripped 5 bases from V and 4 bases from J, with 9 bases between. CDR3 sequence reads: CAISTGTGNTIYF. Written as DNA, the CDR3 is TGTGCCATCAGTACAGGGACCGGAAACACCATATATTTT.

This clone showed up just a few times. The chain combines TRBV5-1 with TRBJ1-3, with TRBD1 identical over 7 bases. CDR3 length: 16 residues. With 4 bases clipped from V and 3 bases from J, the junction kept 10 bases outside the gene matches. Germline CDR1 SGHRS, CDR2 YFSETQ. The CDR3 sequence is CASSLYQGVVGNTIYF. The CDR3 nucleotides read TGCGCCAGCAGCCTATACCAGGGGGTTGTTGGAAACACCATATATTTT. Full variable domain (outside the CDR3, taken from reference TRBV5-1 and TRBJ1-3): KAGVTQTPRYLIKTRGQQVTLSCSPISGHRSVSWYQQTPGQGLQFLFEYFSETQRNKGNFPGRFSGRQFSNSRSEMNVSTLELGDSALYLCASSLYQGVVGNTIYFGEGSWLTVV.

This clone is a singleton in its sample. Relative to the germline gene, one junction end is altered; a read error may explain this. The chain carries TRBV7-9 and TRBJ2-3, with TRBD1 matching 7 bases. This CDR3 is 16 amino acids long. CDR1 is SEHNR, CDR2 FQNEAQ, per germline (reference sequence). The CDR3 DNA reads TGTTCCAGCAGCTTAGGGGGCGGACCTAGCACAGATACGCAGTATTTT. Translated: CSSSLGGGPSTDTQYF.

The chain combines TRBV7-2 with TRBJ1-2; no clear D. Germline V gene data show CDR1 as SGHTA and CDR2 as FQGNSA. CDR3 length: 13 amino acids. Trimming shortened V by 6 bases and J by 5 bases, and 13 bases separated the two germline ends. The chain's CDR3 is CASSPEVFYGYTF. CDR3 bases: TGTGCCAGCAGTCCAGAGGTTTTTTATGGCTACACCTTC.

This clone has a handful of counts. This chain uses TRBV19 with TRBJ1-3; no definite D call. This CDR3 spans 15 amino acids. Trimming shortened V by 4 bases and J by 0 bases, and 10 bases separated the two germline ends. Germline assignment: CDR1 LNHDA and CDR2 SQIVND (reference sequence). CDR3 bases: TGTGCCAGTAGTAAAGAAGACTACTCTGGAAACACCATATATTTT. Translating gives CASSKEDYSGNTIYF.

The chain employs TRBV23-1 and TRBJ1-2; 9 bases line up with TRBD1. TRBV23-1 qualifies as an ORF whose function is uncertain. The CDR3 extends over 16 amino acids. The V segment lost 2 bases and the J segment 6 bases; nucleotides outside the gene matches: 10. The CDR3: CASSQIPWTGEDGYTF. The CDR3, as DNA: TGCGCCAGCAGTCAAATCCCCTGGACAGGGGAGGATGGCTACACCTTC.

J is TRBJ1-5 and V is TRBV15; 7 bases agree with TRBD1. Germline assignment: CDR1 LNHNV and CDR2 YYDKDF (reference sequence). The ends lost 1 base at V and 0 bases at J; junction bases unmatched: 0. The CDR3 is 15 amino acids. CDR3 loop: CATSRGDSSNQPQHF. The CDR3, as DNA: TGTGCCACCAGCAGAGGGGACAGTAGCAATCAGCCCCAGCATTTT. Using reference TRBV15 and TRBJ1-5 for the parts outside the CDR3, the full variable domain is DAMVIQNPRYQVTQFGKPVTLSCSQTLNHNVMYWYQQKSSQAPKLLFHYYDKDFNNEADTPDNFQSRRPNTSFCFLDIRSPGLGDTAMYLCATSRGDSSNQPQHFGDGTRLSIL.

The rearrangement joins TRBV18 to TRBJ2-3; a possible D gene is TRBD1 (6 bases). Germline V gene data show CDR1 as KGHSH and CDR2 as LQKENI. This CDR3 has 16 amino acids. Deletions cut 2 bases from V and 4 bases from J, with 16 bases between. CDR3 bases: TGTGCCAGCTCACCAGGCTCACAGGGCAGGGCAGATACGCAGTATTTT. Translation: CASSPGSQGRADTQYF.

The chain recombines TRBV6-1 with TRBJ2-2; D perhaps matches TRBD1 (6 bases). This CDR3 is 14 amino acids long. Germline V gives CDR1 MNHNS, CDR2 SASEGT. Trimming left V 6 bases short and J 4 bases short, with 12 bases between. This chain's CDR3 is CASRQGLVTGELFF. The CDR3 DNA sequence: TGTGCCAGCAGGCAGGGGCTCGTCACCGGGGAGCTGTTTTTT.

The chain carries TRBV29-1 and TRBJ1-2; 9 bases map to TRBD1. The junction had 9 bases not matched to a gene; V was cut back by 6 bases and J by 4 bases. Per the germline V gene, CDR1 is SQVTM and CDR2 is ANQGSEA. CDR3 length: 14 residues. The CDR3 coding sequence is TGCAGCGTGGGACAGGGATCAACGTCCTATGGCTACACCTTC. Protein product: CSVGQGSTSYGYTF. Drawing the rest from reference TRBV29-1 and TRBJ1-2, the complete variable domain is SAVISQKPSRDICQRGTSLTIQCQVDSQVTMMFWYRQQPGQSLTLIATANQGSEATYESGFVIDKFPISRPNLTFSTLTVSNMSPEDSSIYLCSVGQGSTSYGYTFGSGTRLTVV.

V is TRBV6-5 and J is TRBJ2-2; 7 positions agree with TRBD1. The V gene end was trimmed by 5 bases and the J gene end by 0 bases; junction bases not matched to a gene: 3. The germline CDR1 and CDR2 sequences are MNHEY and SVGAGI. CDR3 length equals 15 residues. The CDR3 loop reads CASSAGTANTGELFF. The CDR3 coding sequence is TGTGCCAGCAGTGCCGGGACAGCGAACACCGGGGAGCTGTTTTTT.

This chain links TRBV28 with TRBJ2-1; TRBD1 agrees at 8 bases. Trimming took 5 bases from V and 0 from J; bases not matched to a gene: 0. The CDR3 runs to 14 residues. Germline V CDR1 and CDR2: MDHEN, SYDVKM. CDR3 coding DNA: TGTGCCAGCAGTACAGGGGGCTCCTACAATGAGCAGTTCTTC. It specifies CASSTGGSYNEQFF. The variable domain in full, with the rest retrieved from reference TRBV28 and TRBJ2-1, is DVKVTQSSRYLVKRTGEKVFLECVQDMDHENMFWYRQDPGLGLRLIYFSYDVKMKEKGDIPEGYSVSREKKERFSLILESASTNQTSMYLCASSTGGSYNEQFFGPGTRLTVL.

This chain uses TRBV27 with TRBJ2-2, with no clear D. CDR3 size: 16 residues. Trimming took off 3 bases at V and 0 bases at J, with 11 bases between the two ends. In germline, CDR1 is MNHEY, CDR2 SMNVEV (reference sequence). CDR3 protein: CASSFRTVTNTGELFF. The DNA for the CDR3 is TGTGCCAGCAGTTTTAGAACAGTCACGAACACCGGGGAGCTGTTTTTT.

V is TRBV12-5 and J is TRBJ2-3, with 12 positions matching TRBD2. Trimming at V came to 1 base and at J to 5 bases, leaving 10 bases not matched to a gene. CDR3 length: 18 residues. Germline V CDR1 and CDR2: LGHNT, FRNRAP. The CDR3 spells CASGLGAPTSGGLDTQYF. In nucleotides, the CDR3 is TGTGCTAGTGGTTTGGGCGCACCGACTAGCGGGGGTTTAGATACGCAGTATTTT.

This clone occurred a few times. V and J are TRBV11-2 and TRBJ1-4; perhaps TRBD1 as D (6 bases). CDR1 is SGHAT, CDR2 FQNNGV, per germline. The CDR3 extends over 14 amino acids. The V end was cut by 4 bases, the J end by 8 bases, with 14 bases between. The CDR3 sequence is CASSYGQRLEKLFF. The DNA of the CDR3 is TGTGCCAGCAGCTACGGACAGCGGCTCGAAAAACTGTTTTTT.

A remark on this clone: Other DNA variants within this sample encode the same CDR3. The chain has TRBV9 and TRBJ1-6, with D unclear. The CDR3 totals 17 residues. Trimming removed 4 bases from V and 8 bases from J, with 22 bases in between. CDR1 is SGDLS, CDR2 YYNGEE, per germline. The CDR3 coding sequence is TGTGCCAGCAGCTTAACCCGGGATCCATTGCTAGATTCACCCCTCCACTTT. Amino acids: CASSLTRDPLLDSPLHF.

This chain joins TRBV2 and TRBJ1-2, with 9 bases fitting TRBD1. Trimming removed 6 bases from V and 2 bases from J; junction bases left unmatched: 13. The CDR3 runs 17 residues. In germline, CDR1 is SNHLY, CDR2 FYNNEI. CDR3 nucleotide sequence: TGTGCCAGCAGGGGGGGACAGGGCATAAGGGGGAACTATGGCTACACCTTC. Residues: CASRGGQGIRGNYGYTF.